The 14 T cell receptor beta chains given below trace back to one sample, sequenced in a study of regulatory dendritic cells for organ transplantation. Data came from immunoSEQ multiplex PCR; TCRdb stores just in-frame clones and leaves some out. Of roughly 30,000 clones listed, more than 70% are singletons. The sample comprised naive CD8+ T cells from blood. Described subset: CD45RA+ naive T cells. Receptors originate from a human donor in good health.

The gene calls are TRBV7-7 and TRBJ2-1; 7 bases are a match to TRBD2. Germline CDR1 and CDR2: SSHAT and FNYEAQ (reference sequence). The CDR3 runs to 13 residues. Trimming removed 5 bases from V and 7 bases from J; junction bases left unmatched: 5. The CDR3 DNA reads TGTGCCAGCAGCAGAGCGGGGCCTAATGAGCAGTTCTTC. It is translated as CASSRAGPNEQFF.

V and J are TRBV4-2 and TRBJ2-3; 9 bases are a match to TRBD1. Germline trimming cut 0 bases from V and 2 bases from J; bases unmatched to any gene: 3. The CDR3 extends over 16 amino acids. The germline gives CDR1 LGHNA, CDR2 YNFKEQ. The chain's CDR3 is CASSQDRDRDTDTQYF. For the CDR3, the DNA is TGTGCCAGCAGCCAAGATAGGGACAGGGACACAGATACGCAGTATTTT.

The rearrangement links TRBV4-1 to TRBJ2-7, with 7 bases that match TRBD2. The V gene's germline CDR1 is MGHRA and CDR2 YSYEKL. Germline trimming cut 5 bases from V and 2 bases from J; bases unmatched to any gene: 9. The CDR3 contains 15 residues. The CDR3: CASSWGEGKAYEQYF. DNA for the CDR3: TGCGCCAGCAGCTGGGGGGAGGGGAAGGCCTACGAGCAGTACTTC.

The chain uses TRBV19 and TRBJ2-4, with D possibly being TRBD1 (6 bases). The length of the CDR3 is 16 residues. V was clipped by 4 bases and J by 1 base, with 14 bases between them. Germline V gene sequence: CDR1 LNHDA, CDR2 SQIVND (reference sequence). Here the CDR3 DNA reads TGTGCCAGTAGTACCGAGGGGGTTAGGGCCAAAAACATTCAGTACTTC. Translating gives CASSTEGVRAKNIQYF.

The V call is TRBV14, the J call TRBJ1-1, with a possible D match to TRBD1 (6 bases). Germline loops: CDR1 SGHDN, CDR2 FVKESK. The CDR3 consists of 15 residues. Between the trimmed V and J ends, which lost 1 base and 3 bases, there was a span of 12 bases. The CDR3 loop reads CASSQGDRYYTEAFF. CDR3 sequence (DNA): TGTGCCAGCAGCCAAGGAGACAGGTATTACACTGAAGCTTTCTTT. The full variable domain, rest sourced from reference TRBV14 and TRBJ1-1, is EAGVTQFPSHSVIEKGQTVTLRCDPISGHDNLYWYRRVMGKEIKFLLHFVKESKQDESGMPNNRFLAERTGGTYSTLKVQPAELEDSGVYFCASSQGDRYYTEAFFGQGTRLTVV.

J is TRBJ1-1 and V is TRBV6-5, with D perhaps TRBD1 (6 bases). Between the trimmed V and J ends, which lost 0 bases and 0 bases, there was a span of 8 bases. Per the germline V gene, CDR1 is MNHEY and CDR2 is SVGAGI. The CDR3 contains 15 residues. The CDR3 here is CASSYSGDMNTEAFF. The CDR3 nucleotides read TGTGCCAGCAGTTACTCTGGGGACATGAACACTGAAGCTTTCTTT.

V gene TRBV2 combines with J gene TRBJ2-7; D is uncertain. Germline CDR1 and CDR2: SNHLY and FYNNEI. This CDR3 contains 14 residues. V lost 1 base and J lost 0, with 7 bases in between. This CDR3 reads CASSEGLLSYEQYF. The CDR3 nucleotides are TGTGCCAGCAGTGAAGGGCTCCTCTCCTACGAGCAGTACTTC.

V and J are TRBV9 and TRBJ1-2; TRBD1 agrees at 8 bases. The V segment lost 4 bases and the J segment 0 bases; nucleotides outside the gene matches: 11. CDR3 length: 17 residues. Germline V gene sequence: CDR1 SGDLS, CDR2 YYNGEE. For the CDR3, the DNA is TGTGCCAGCAGCCCCCTTGGGACAGGCTATTCTAACTATGGCTACACCTTC. Protein product: CASSPLGTGYSNYGYTF.

This rearrangement joins TRBV19 to TRBJ1-5; D possibly corresponds to TRBD1 (6 bases). V was trimmed by 6 bases and J by 5 bases, leaving 11 bases between them. CDR3 length: 13 residues. From germline, CDR1 is LNHDA and CDR2 SQIVND (reference sequence). The CDR3: CASSLQGYQPQHF. The CDR3, as DNA: TGTGCCAGTAGCCTACAGGGTTATCAGCCCCAGCATTTT.

The rearrangement uses TRBV13 and TRBJ2-1, with TRBD1 identical over 11 bases. CDR3 length: 21 amino acids. J was trimmed by 0 bases and V by 4 bases; bases with no gene match: 17. Germline V CDR1 and CDR2: PRHDT, FYEKMQ (reference sequence). The CDR3: CASSSIGLGQGDTSSYNEQFF. Here the CDR3 DNA reads TGTGCCAGCAGCTCGATTGGGTTGGGACAGGGGGACACGAGCTCCTACAATGAGCAGTTCTTC. Variable domain in full (rest from reference TRBV13 and TRBJ2-1): AAGVIQSPRHLIKEKRETATLKCYPIPRHDTVYWYQQGPGQDPQFLISFYEKMQSDKGSIPDRFSAQQFSDYHSELNMSSLELGDSALYFCASSSIGLGQGDTSSYNEQFFGPGTRLTVL.

The chain carries TRBV27 and TRBJ1-4; weak D call: TRBD1 (5 bases). Germline assignment: CDR1 MNHEY and CDR2 SMNVEV (reference sequence). The germline V and J ends were trimmed by 2 bases and 7 bases, with 11 bases remaining between them. The CDR3 is made up of 14 amino acids. CDR3 sequence reads: CASSLVLRGEKLFF. Here the CDR3 DNA reads TGTGCCAGCAGTTTAGTCCTTAGGGGTGAAAAACTGTTTTTT.

The chain is built from TRBV5-6 and TRBJ2-3; possible D gene TRBD1, 5 bases. The germline V gene has CDR1 SGHDT and CDR2 YYEEEE. The CDR3 runs 15 residues. V lost 0 bases and J 3 bases, leaving 11 bases between the germline ends. The CDR3 sequence: CASSLGAGRTDTQYF. CDR3 bases: TGTGCCAGCAGCTTGGGGGCAGGGCGGACAGATACGCAGTATTTT.

The V gene is TRBV5-4, the J gene TRBJ2-7; 7 positions agree with TRBD1. Germline loops: CDR1 SGHNT, CDR2 YYREEE (reference sequence). The ends lost 0 bases at V and 6 bases at J; junction bases unmatched: 9. The CDR3 loop spans 15 amino acids. The CDR3 is CASSLGRDRASEQYF. Written as DNA, the CDR3 is TGTGCCAGCAGCTTGGGGCGCGACAGGGCGAGCGAGCAGTACTTC.

This chain joins TRBV7-6 and TRBJ2-5, with 9 bases that match TRBD1. The ends lost 3 bases at V and 2 bases at J; junction bases unmatched: 7. The CDR3 covers 16 residues. The V gene's germline CDR1 is SGHVS and CDR2 FNYEAQ. The CDR3 sequence: CASSFNRGREQETQYF. The CDR3 DNA follows: TGTGCCAGCAGCTTTAACAGGGGGCGAGAACAAGAGACCCAGTACTTC.